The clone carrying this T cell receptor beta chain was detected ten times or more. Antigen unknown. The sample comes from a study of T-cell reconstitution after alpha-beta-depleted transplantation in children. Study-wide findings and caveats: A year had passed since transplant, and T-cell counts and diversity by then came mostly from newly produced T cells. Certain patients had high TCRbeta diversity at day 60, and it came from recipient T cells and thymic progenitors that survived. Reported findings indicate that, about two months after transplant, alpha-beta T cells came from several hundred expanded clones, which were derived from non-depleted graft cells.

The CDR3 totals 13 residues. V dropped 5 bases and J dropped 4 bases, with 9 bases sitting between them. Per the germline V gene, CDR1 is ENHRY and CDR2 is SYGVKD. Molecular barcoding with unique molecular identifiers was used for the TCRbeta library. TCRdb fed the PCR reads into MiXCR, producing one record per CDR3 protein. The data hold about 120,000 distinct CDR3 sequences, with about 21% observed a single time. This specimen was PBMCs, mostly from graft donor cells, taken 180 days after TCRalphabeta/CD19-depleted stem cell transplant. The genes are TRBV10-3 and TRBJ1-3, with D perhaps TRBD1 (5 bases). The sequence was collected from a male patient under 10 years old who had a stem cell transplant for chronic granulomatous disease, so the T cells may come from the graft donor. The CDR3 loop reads CAISWDGGNTIYF. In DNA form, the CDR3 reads TGTGCCATCAGTTGGGACGGCGGAAACACCATATATTTT.